The rows below give T cell receptor beta chains drawn from one sample of a study of blood T cell repertoires in COVID-19. TCRdb's copy holds only in-frame clones and misses some; the assay was immunoSEQ multiplex PCR. The sample holds over 75,000 clones, more than 85% seen once. The sequencing sample was made of peripheral blood. The receptors here all came from a human donor with active COVID-19. The donor label of this sample is uncertain. The CDR3 runs from the conserved cysteine through the conserved F or W. D genes are given only for firm matches. A clone size is listed for some rows: how often the clone was seen (once, few, many), or a class if it is expanded.

d_call j_call v_call clone_size cdr3_length cdr3_nt cdr3_aa
TRBD2 TRBJ2-5 TRBV7-2 - 16 TGTGCCAGCAGCTTTCCTCTAGCGGGGGGGGAAGAGACCCAGTACTTC CASSFPLAGGEETQYF
- TRBJ2-2 TRBV19 - 16 TGTGCCAGTAGTATCCGACCTCGGCGGTCCCCCGGGGAGCTGTTTTTT CASSIRPRRSPGELFF
- TRBJ1-1 TRBV10-3 - 12 TGTGCCATCAGTGAATTTCCGGGGGAAGCTTTCTTT CAISEFPGEAFF
- TRBJ2-7 TRBV5-1 - 14 TGCGCCAGCAGGTTAGTACAGGATACCTACGAGCAGTACTTC CASRLVQDTYEQYF
- TRBJ1-1 TRBV10-1 - 13 TGCGCCAGCCGCCTATATAGGAACACTGAAGCTTTCTTT CASRLYRNTEAFF
- TRBJ1-4 TRBV7-9 - 13 TGTGCCAGCAGCCTTGCAGCGGAAGAAAAACTGTTTTTT CASSLAAEEKLFF
- TRBJ1-3 TRBV11-2 - 14 TGTGCCAGCAGCTTAGTAGGGACAAGCAACACCATATATTTT CASSLVGTSNTIYF
- TRBJ2-7 TRBV19 - 14 TGTGCCAGTAGCCTAAGGCAGGGTCGGTACGAGCAGTACTTC CASSLRQGRYEQYF
- TRBJ2-7 TRBV29-1 - 13 TGCAGCGTTTCCGGGACACCGGCCTACGAGCAGTACTTC CSVSGTPAYEQYF
TRBD2 TRBJ2-5 TRBV4-1 - 13 TGCGCCAGCAAACAGGCGGGGGAGGAGACCCAGTACTTC CASKQAGEETQYF
- TRBJ1-4 TRBV10-3 - 17 TGTGCCATCAGTGAGTCGGGGGGAGTTGCAACTAATGAAAAACTGTTTTTT CAISESGGVATNEKLFF
- TRBJ2-5 TRBV24-1 - 15 TGTGCCACCAGTGACTCATTTGAGGGGGAAGAGACCCAGTACTTC CATSDSFEGEETQYF
- TRBJ2-4 TRBV5-8 - 14 TGTGCCAGCAGCGTGGGGGACCACCAGGGGATTCAGTACTTC CASSVGDHQGIQYF
- TRBJ1-1 TRBV12-5 - 15 TGTGCTAGTGGTTTGGTATCAGGAGGGATCACTGAAGCTTTCTTT CASGLVSGGITEAFF
TRBD2 TRBJ2-5 TRBV3-1/TRBV3-2 - 16 TGTGCCAGCAGCCCCTACTCGGGGGGGGCGGCCGAGACCCAGTACTTC CASSPYSGGAAETQYF
- TRBJ1-1 TRBV4-2 - 17 TGTGCCAGCAGCCAAGTTTCAGCGGCAGGGGCGATGACTGAAGCTTTCTTT CASSQVSAAGAMTEAFF
TRBD1 TRBJ2-6 TRBV5-8 - 17 TGTGCCAGCAGCTCGAGGACAGGGGGCACTGGGGCCAACGTCCTGACTTTC CASSSRTGGTGANVLTF
- TRBJ2-3 TRBV5-8 - 13 TGTGCCAGCAGCCTGGGAGTGCGGGATACGCAGTATTTT CASSLGVRDTQYF
TRBD2 TRBJ2-1 TRBV27 once 14 TGTGCCAGCAGCCTAGCTCCGGGAGGTGATGAGCAGTTCTTC CASSLAPGGDEQFF
- TRBJ2-1 TRBV20-1 - 11 TGCAGTGCTAGTAGTGTCGGGGTAGGGTTCTTC CSASSVGVGFF
- TRBJ2-3 TRBV5-1 - 17 TGCGCCAGCAACTCAGGTAGCGGAGTCACCTCCACAGATACGCAGTATTTT CASNSGSGVTSTDTQYF
- TRBJ2-6 TRBV6-4 - 16 TGTGCCAGCAGTGACTCGGACAGCTCTGGGGCCAACGTCCTGACTTTC CASSDSDSSGANVLTF
- TRBJ1-1 TRBV7-9 - 15 TGTGCCAGCAGCTTATTAACAGTTATGAACACTGAAGCTTTCTTT CASSLLTVMNTEAFF
- TRBJ2-2 TRBV7-2 once 14 TGTGCCAGCACCTTAGGGCCTAGCCACGGGGAGCTGTTTTTT CASTLGPSHGELFF
- TRBJ1-5 TRBV19 - 12 TGTGCCAGTAACACCGCCCCTCAGCCCCAGCATTTT CASNTAPQPQHF
- TRBJ2-7 TRBV11-2 few 14 TGTGCCAGCAGCACTGTAGAGCTCTCCTACGAGCAGTACTTC CASSTVELSYEQYF
- TRBJ2-6 TRBV7-2 - 15 TGTGCCAGCAGCTACAGGGCCTCTGGGGCCAACGTCCTGACTTTC CASSYRASGANVLTF
- TRBJ2-7 TRBV28 - 13 TGTGCCAGCAGTTCGAGCCCGACTCGGGAGCAGTACTTC CASSSSPTREQYF
- TRBJ2-3 TRBV7-3 once 14 TGTGCCAGCAGCCCCGAAGGGGCCACAGATACGCAGTATTTT CASSPEGATDTQYF
- TRBJ1-4 TRBV4-2 - 17 TGTGCCAGCAGCCAAGAAGGCAGGGCTGCAACTAATGAAAAACTGTTTTTT CASSQEGRAATNEKLFF
TRBD1 TRBJ2-7 TRBV10-3 once 15 TGTGCCATCAGTGAAGGACAGGGCTTCCCCTACGAGCAGTACTTC CAISEGQGFPYEQYF
- TRBJ1-5 TRBV6-5 - 13 TGTGCCAGCACCCCCTTTAGCAATCAGCCCCAGCATTTT CASTPFSNQPQHF
TRBD1 TRBJ1-2 TRBV28 - 13 TGTGCCAGCAACAGGGACAGGGTGTATGGCTACACCTTC CASNRDRVYGYTF
- TRBJ1-2 TRBV3-1/TRBV3-2 - 13 TGTGCCAGCAGCCAAGACCTAAGACAAGGCTACACCTTC CASSQDLRQGYTF
TRBD2 TRBJ2-7 TRBV2 - 15 TGTGCCAGCAGTGGTGGGCTAGCGGAATCCTACGAGCAGTACTTC CASSGGLAESYEQYF
- TRBJ1-1 TRBV7-2 - 13 TGTGCCAGCAGCGTAGGTATGAACACTGAAGCTTTCTTT CASSVGMNTEAFF
- TRBJ2-7 TRBV11-1 - 13 TGTGCCAGCAGCCCCCTGATGGCCGTCGAGCAGTACTTC CASSPLMAVEQYF
TRBD2 TRBJ2-1 TRBV5-1 - 15 TGCGCCAGCCAGTTAATAGCGGGGGTTGGAAATGAGCAGTTCTTC CASQLIAGVGNEQFF
- TRBJ2-7 TRBV11-2 - 17 TGTGCCAGCAGCCCCAAAGGAGGGGCCAGGTTGTCCTACGAGCAGTACTTC CASSPKGGARLSYEQYF
- TRBJ2-2 TRBV7-3 - 15 TGTGCCAGCAGCTCCGACAGTTCGAACACCGGGGAGCTGTTTTTT CASSSDSSNTGELFF
TRBD1 TRBJ2-2 TRBV6-1 - 16 TGTGCCAGCAGTGGCGACAGGGGGCGCAACACCGGGGAGCTGTTTTTT CASSGDRGRNTGELFF
- TRBJ1-1 TRBV5-1 - 12 TGCGCCAGCAGCTTGGCAGGCGAGCGGGCTTTCTTT CASSLAGERAFF
TRBD2 TRBJ2-2 TRBV2 - 16 TGTGCCAGCAGTGGACTAGCGGGGGGACTCGGCGGGGAGCTGTTTTTT CASSGLAGGLGGELFF
- TRBJ1-2 TRBV7-6 - 14 TGTGCCAGCAGCTTAGGGCAGGGGTTGAATGGCTACACCTTC CASSLGQGLNGYTF
- TRBJ1-2 TRBV27 - 16 TGTGCCAGCAGTTTATCGCCCGGGGGGAGTGGGTATGGCTACACCTTC CASSLSPGGSGYGYTF
TRBD1 TRBJ1-4 TRBV5-1 - 17 TGCGCCAGCAGCCCGGAGGGACAGGGGGCAACTAATGAAAAACTGTTTTTT CASSPEGQGATNEKLFF
- TRBJ1-2 TRBV2 once 13 TGTGCCAGCAGTTCGACAGTCAGCTATGGCTACACCTTC CASSSTVSYGYTF
TRBD1 TRBJ1-2 TRBV15 - 15 TGTGCCACCAGCAGAGAAGGGGACAGAGGCGGCGGCTACACCTTC CATSREGDRGGGYTF
- TRBJ2-2 TRBV11-3 - 14 TGTGCCTCCACAGGACAGAAGAACACCGGGGAGCTGTTTTTT CASTGQKNTGELFF
- TRBJ2-3 TRBV11-2 - 14 TGTGCCAGCAGCCTTAGTACAGGGACAGATACGCAGTATTTT CASSLSTGTDTQYF
TRBD1 TRBJ1-2 TRBV6-5 - 15 TGTGCCAGCAGCCTACCGGGACAGGGGGCCTATGGCTACACCTTC CASSLPGQGAYGYTF
TRBD1 TRBJ2-1 TRBV24-1 once 12 TGTGCCACCGGGACAGGGGGCGTTGAGCAGTTCTTC CATGTGGVEQFF